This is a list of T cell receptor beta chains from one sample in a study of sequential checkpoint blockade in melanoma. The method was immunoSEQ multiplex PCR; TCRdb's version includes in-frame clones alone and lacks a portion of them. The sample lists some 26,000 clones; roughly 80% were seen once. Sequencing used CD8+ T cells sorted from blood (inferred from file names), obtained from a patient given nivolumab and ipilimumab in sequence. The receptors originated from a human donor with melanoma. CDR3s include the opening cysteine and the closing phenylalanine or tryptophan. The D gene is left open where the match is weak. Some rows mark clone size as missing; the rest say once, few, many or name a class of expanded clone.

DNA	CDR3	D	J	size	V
TGTGCCAGCAGTGAAGGGACGACAGGGTGGTATGGCTACACCTTC	CASSEGTTGWYGYTF	TRBD1	TRBJ1-2	once	TRBV6-1
TGTGCCAGCAGCCAGACAGGGGTGACTGAAGCTTTCTTT	CASSQTGVTEAFF	TRBD1	TRBJ1-1	.	TRBV5-4
TGTGCCAGCGGCTTACAGGGGGCAGTGAACACTGAAGCTTTCTTT	CASGLQGAVNTEAFF	TRBD1	TRBJ1-1	few	TRBV5-4
TGTGCCAGCAGCGGAGGGGAAGACCTGAACACTGAAGCTTTCTTT	CASSGGEDLNTEAFF	.	TRBJ1-1	.	TRBV7-9
TGTGCCAGCAGTTTAACTAGCCTGGATACTGAAGCTTTCTTT	CASSLTSLDTEAFF	.	TRBJ1-1	once	TRBV28
TGTGCCAGCAGCCAACCCTCGGGACATAAGAGATACGAGCAGTACTTC	CASSQPSGHKRYEQYF	.	TRBJ2-7	.	TRBV4-2
TGTGCCAGCAGCCCCCGAGGGCAGGGGTATCAGCCCCAGCATTTT	CASSPRGQGYQPQHF	.	TRBJ1-5	.	TRBV28
TGTGCCAGCAGTATCGGGACAGTTAACACTGAAGCTTTCTTT	CASSIGTVNTEAFF	TRBD1	TRBJ1-1	.	TRBV6-4
TGTGCCAGCAGTGATGGGCAGGGGGCCACTGAGCAGTTCTTC	CASSDGQGATEQFF	TRBD1	TRBJ2-1	.	TRBV2
TGTGCCAGCAGTTTAGGACAGAAAAATGAGCAGTTCTTC	CASSLGQKNEQFF	.	TRBJ2-1	.	TRBV27
TGTGCCAGCTCACGGGCCGGGACTAGCGGGAGTACTCACAATGAGCAGTTCTTC	CASSRAGTSGSTHNEQFF	TRBD2	TRBJ2-1	.	TRBV18
TGTGCCACAAAATCCGGGACAAAAAGCAATCAGCCCCAGCATTTT	CATKSGTKSNQPQHF	.	TRBJ1-5	.	TRBV27
TGTGCCAGCAGCCAACTGGGGAGCCTGAGCTCCTACAATGAGCAGTTCTTC	CASSQLGSLSSYNEQFF	.	TRBJ2-1	.	TRBV28
TGTGCCAGCAGTTTTTTGGGGACAGGGGGCGCCGAGCAGTACTTC	CASSFLGTGGAEQYF	TRBD1	TRBJ2-7	.	TRBV28
TGTGCCAGCAGCCCCGGGGAGGTTACCGGGGAGCTGTTTTTT	CASSPGEVTGELFF	.	TRBJ2-2	.	TRBV6-6
TGTGCCAGCAGCCCCTGGGACACCAACACTGAAGCTTTCTTT	CASSPWDTNTEAFF	.	TRBJ1-1	few	TRBV11-2
TGCGCCAGCAGTGAGAGGACTAGCGCGGCCAAAAACATTCAGTACTTC	CASSERTSAAKNIQYF	TRBD2	TRBJ2-4	.	TRBV10-2
TGTGCCAGCAGTTGGACAGGAGGGGCCGAGCAGTACTTC	CASSWTGGAEQYF	.	TRBJ2-7	.	TRBV9
TGTGCCAGCAGCCGCCCGGGTGGCTCCTACGAGCAGTACTTC	CASSRPGGSYEQYF	.	TRBJ2-7	.	TRBV4-2
TGTGCCAGCAGTTACTATCAGACAGGGGACCAGCCCCAGCATTTT	CASSYYQTGDQPQHF	TRBD1	TRBJ1-5	.	TRBV6-6
TGTGCCAGCAGTCTAACCCTCTGGACAGCCCTTAGCAATCAGCCCCAGCATTTT	CASSLTLWTALSNQPQHF	.	TRBJ1-5	.	TRBV27
TGTGCCAGCAGTCTTACCGGGGGGACCTACGAGCAGTACTTC	CASSLTGGTYEQYF	TRBD2	TRBJ2-7	few	TRBV28
TGTGCCAGCAGCTCCCAGGGGGAGGCCTACAATGAGCAGTTCTTC	CASSSQGEAYNEQFF	.	TRBJ2-1	few	TRBV5-6
TGTGCCAGCAGCTTGGCAGGGTCGGTATACGAGCAGTACTTC	CASSLAGSVYEQYF	.	TRBJ2-7	.	TRBV5-6
TGTGCCAGCAGCGTATTCGCGGGGGGGGATGAGCAGTTCTTC	CASSVFAGGDEQFF	TRBD2	TRBJ2-1	.	TRBV9
TGCGCCAGCAGCCACGAGACACAGGGGGATTATGGCTACACCTTC	CASSHETQGDYGYTF	TRBD1	TRBJ1-2	.	TRBV4-3
TGTGCCAGCATGCGGACAGGGGGCTCGAGCTATGGCTACACCTTC	CASMRTGGSSYGYTF	TRBD1	TRBJ1-2	medium-sized	TRBV28
TGTGCCAGCAGCTACATGAACACTGAAGCTTTCTTT	CASSYMNTEAFF	.	TRBJ1-1	.	TRBV7-9
TGTGCCAGCAGCAGACAATCGCCGGATACGCAGTATTTT	CASSRQSPDTQYF	.	TRBJ2-3	.	TRBV6-5
TGTGCCAGCAGCCCAGGACAGTCCTACGAGCAGTACTTC	CASSPGQSYEQYF	.	TRBJ2-7	.	TRBV6-6
TGTGCCAGCAGTCACAAGGACTACAACAATGAGCAGTTCTTC	CASSHKDYNNEQFF	.	TRBJ2-1	.	TRBV7-9
TGTGCCAGCGCCTTGGGGCAGATCAACTATGGCTACACCTTC	CASALGQINYGYTF	.	TRBJ1-2	once	TRBV28
TGTGCCAGCGGTTCGGGGACCGGGGAGCTGTTTTTT	CASGSGTGELFF	.	TRBJ2-2	.	TRBV28
TGTGCCAGTAGCCCGGGGACAGGGGGCCTCGAGACCCAGTACTTC	CASSPGTGGLETQYF	TRBD1	TRBJ2-5	.	TRBV19
TGTGCCAGCTCACCGCCGCAGGGACTAGGAACTAATGAGCAGTTCTTC	CASSPPQGLGTNEQFF	TRBD2	TRBJ2-1	.	TRBV18
TGTGCCATCAGTTTTAACTACCGGGGCAATGAGCAGTTCTTC	CAISFNYRGNEQFF	.	TRBJ2-1	.	TRBV10-3
TGTGCCAGCAGTGAAAATTGGCGGGACAGGGAATTATACGAGCAGTACTTC	CASSENWRDRELYEQYF	TRBD1	TRBJ2-7	.	TRBV6-1
TGTGCCATCAGTGGAGCACAGGGGGCATATGAGCAGTTCTTC	CAISGAQGAYEQFF	TRBD1	TRBJ2-1	.	TRBV10-3
TGTGCCAGCTCAAGCACGGGACTAGCAGACTCCGGGGAGCTGTTTTTT	CASSSTGLADSGELFF	TRBD2	TRBJ2-2	.	TRBV18
TGCGCCAGCAGCCAAGAGTGGGCTAGCAATCAGCCCCAGCATTTT	CASSQEWASNQPQHF	.	TRBJ1-5	.	TRBV4-1
TGTGCCAGCAGCCAGATGGCAGATACGCAGTATTTT	CASSQMADTQYF	.	TRBJ2-3	.	TRBV7-9
TGTGCCAGCAGCTCAGCCCAGGCGGGGACTGAAGCTTTCTTT	CASSSAQAGTEAFF	.	TRBJ1-1	.	TRBV9
TGTGCCTGGACAGGGGGCCTCTTCATGAACACTGAAGCTTTCTTT	CAWTGGLFMNTEAFF	TRBD1	TRBJ1-1	once	TRBV30
TGCGCCAGCAGCCAAGATTCGTCAGGGTATAATCAGCCCCAGCATTTT	CASSQDSSGYNQPQHF	.	TRBJ1-5	.	TRBV4-3
TGCGCCAGCAGCCCCGACAGGGGCCAGCTCGAGCAGTACTTC	CASSPDRGQLEQYF	TRBD1	TRBJ2-7	.	TRBV4-3
TGTGCCAGCCTCCTAGCGTCAGAGACCCAGTACTTC	CASLLASETQYF	.	TRBJ2-5	.	TRBV2
TGTGCCAGCAGCCAAGCCGAGCTAGGCACTGAAGCTTTCTTT	CASSQAELGTEAFF	.	TRBJ1-1	.	TRBV4-2
TGCGCCAGCAAGGGCGGGGGATTCACAGATACGCAGTATTTT	CASKGGGFTDTQYF	TRBD2	TRBJ2-3	.	TRBV4-1
TGCGCCAGCAGCCAAGTTGGGGGCGACAGGCCAGGAGAAAAACTGTTTTTT	CASSQVGGDRPGEKLFF	.	TRBJ1-4	medium-sized	TRBV4-3
TGCGCCAGCAGCTTGGACGGGGGAAAGCAGTTCTTC	CASSLDGGKQFF	.	TRBJ2-1	.	TRBV5-1
TGCGCCAGCAGCTTGGGGACAGGGGCCTTGAACACTGAAGCTTTCTTT	CASSLGTGALNTEAFF	TRBD1	TRBJ1-1	few	TRBV5-1
TGTGCCAGCAGCTTAGACTGGGGAGGCACCTACGAGCAGTACTTC	CASSLDWGGTYEQYF	.	TRBJ2-7	.	TRBV7-2
TGTGCCAGCAGCTTACTAGCGGGGGGTCTAGAGACCCAGTACTTC	CASSLLAGGLETQYF	TRBD2	TRBJ2-5	.	TRBV7-2
TGTGCCAGTAGTGCCCCGGGACAGGGCGGCGAGACCCAGTACTTC	CASSAPGQGGETQYF	TRBD1	TRBJ2-5	.	TRBV19
TGTGCCAGTACCCACCAAGCGGGAGGGCTTGACGAGCAGTACTTC	CASTHQAGGLDEQYF	TRBD2	TRBJ2-7	few	TRBV19
TGTGCCAGCAGTTTCCCCAGACAGGGGAGGGCTGAAGCTTTCTTT	CASSFPRQGRAEAFF	TRBD1	TRBJ1-1	.	TRBV28
TGTGCCAGCAGTTGGACAGGTGAAGAGACCCAGTACTTC	CASSWTGEETQYF	TRBD1	TRBJ2-5	.	TRBV13